These T cell receptor beta chains were read from a single sample in a study of T cell repertoires in cytomegalovirus infection. TCRdb re-analysed the reads in MiXCR, keeping a single row per CDR3 protein. Altogether 200,000 or so distinct CDR3 sequences are present, around 20% being singletons, with the ten largest covering about 3%. Sequencing used PBMCs. The source of these receptors is a human donor in good health (CMV status not recorded). Some clones in this sample may be carry-over from other donors' samples. The conserved cysteine and the conserved F or W are not part of the CDR3 here.

>TRBJ1-1|TRBV5-1
ASSLEGQSHTEAF
>TRBJ1-3|TRBV7-4
ASSFNGNTIY
>TRBJ1-2|TRBV29-1
SVEDQPGGYT
>TRBJ2-1|TRBV7-9
ASSLELLAGGPLNEQF
>TRBJ1-4|TRBV6-1
ASSEADLNEKLF
>TRBJ1-5|TRBV6-2/TRBV6-3
ASSYPRTGGSNQPQH
>TRBJ2-3|TRBV2
ASRGLSGSRTDTQY
>TRBJ2-3|TRBV4-2
ASSQDPGLARPDTQY
>TRBJ2-7|TRBV7-6
ASSLGAGPPYEQY
>TRBJ1-2|TRBV5-1
ASSSVADYGYT
>TRBJ2-7|TRBV7-2
ASSPRRETHEQY
>TRBJ1-1|TRBV6-1
ASSEATGTEAF
>TRBJ1-5|TRBV19
ASSKQGSNQPQH
>TRBJ2-7|TRBV12-3/TRBV12-4
ASSLVPPPGEQY
>TRBJ2-2|TRBV11-1
ASSLGGGRSGELF
>TRBJ2-7|TRBV6-6
ASSAQRISGEQY
>TRBJ1-1|TRBV2
ASSASRGEAF
>TRBJ1-5|TRBV7-8
ASSLAAGGNQPQH
>TRBJ2-7|TRBV7-2
ASSIFDGDYEQY
>TRBJ1-5|TRBV7-8
ASSPNIELSNQPQH
>TRBJ1-1|TRBV5-1
ASSTGQANTEAF
>TRBJ2-3|TRBV7-2
ASSLTGGPVDTQY
>TRBJ1-1|TRBV20-1
SARRSNTEAF
>TRBJ2-2|TRBV28
ASSFGLAGVNPNTGELF
>TRBJ1-6|TRBV6-6
ASRASGTGNYNSPLH
>TRBJ1-6|TRBV6-6
ASSYKRTNSPLH
>TRBJ1-2|TRBV7-9
ASSLTIYGYT
>TRBJ2-3|TRBV5-1
ASSLAGTGPGVDTQY
>TRBJ2-7|TRBV29-1
SVVWGTGEVSYEQY
>TRBJ2-2|TRBV14
ASSQEMGWELF
>TRBJ2-7|TRBV28
ASSPRGGAQFALRYEQY
>TRBJ1-2|TRBV7-2
ASSLGDGGRYGYT
>TRBJ1-6|TRBV20-1
SATPGTDYNSPLH
>TRBJ1-5|TRBV12-3/TRBV12-4
ASRGGQGNQPQH
>TRBJ2-5|TRBV10-3
AISGNRGRETQY
>TRBJ2-7|TRBV5-6
ASSGGQGPNYEQY
>TRBJ2-5|TRBV6-2/TRBV6-3
ASRGFRTAIQETQY
>TRBJ1-1|TRBV20-1
SAVFGGGRPSEAF
>TRBJ2-2|TRBV28
ASKGTGETGELF
>TRBJ1-5|TRBV6-1
ASRAGDRGSNQPQH
>TRBJ2-2|TRBV13
ASSFGRNTGELF
>TRBJ2-3|TRBV20-1
SAVRTAPDTQY
>TRBJ2-2|TRBV20-1
SARPYTGELF
>TRBJ2-7|TRBV5-1
ASSSDGAAGYEQY
>TRBJ2-7|TRBV6-2/TRBV6-3
ASSYSRGLAARGEQY
>TRBJ1-2|TRBV7-2
ASSPIGTGINYGYT
>TRBJ1-1|TRBV19
ASRAQLNTEAF
>TRBJ2-7|TRBV7-6
ASSPGSRTYEQY
>TRBJ2-1|TRBV11-2
ASSLDSPYHNEQF
>TRBJ2-6|TRBV7-2
ASSRLGQTPGANVLT
>TRBJ1-2|TRBV6-1
ASSVTGNNGYT
>TRBJ2-7|TRBV7-2
ASSPAGGTSYEQY